This T cell receptor (beta chain) comes out of a study of T cells expressing NK-cell markers. The CDR3 contains 13 residues. Beta-chain TCR cDNA was generated via 5'RACE template switching with UMIs. Following a re-call of the 5' RACE reads, TCRdb has one entry per CDR3 protein and lacks DNA. This table holds 200,000 to 300,000 distinct CDR3 sequences. This TCR was sampled from a man between 18 and 35 years old in good health. The source material was blood T cells: a sorted CD56 or NKG2C T cell subset, CD4+ or CD8+ T cells, or bulk PBMC T cells (not recorded which). The genes are TRBV12-3 or TRBV12-4 and TRBJ2-3; the D gene TCRdb calls, TRBD2, cannot be checked with no DNA. CDR3 sequence reads: CASSLGDRDWQYF.